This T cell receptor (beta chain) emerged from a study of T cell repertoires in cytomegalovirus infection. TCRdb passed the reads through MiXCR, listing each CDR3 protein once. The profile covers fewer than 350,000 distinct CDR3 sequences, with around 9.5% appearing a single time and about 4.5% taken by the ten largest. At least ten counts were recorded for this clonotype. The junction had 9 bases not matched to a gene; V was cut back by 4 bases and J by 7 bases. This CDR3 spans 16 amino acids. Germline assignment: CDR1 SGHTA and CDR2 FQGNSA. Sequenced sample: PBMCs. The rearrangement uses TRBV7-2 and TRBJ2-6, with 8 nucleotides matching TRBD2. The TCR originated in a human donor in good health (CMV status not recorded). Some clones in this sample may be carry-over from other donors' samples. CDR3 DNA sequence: TGTGCCAGCAGCTCCGCCGGGAGGGGCGGTGCCAACGTCCTGACTTTC. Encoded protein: CASSSAGRGGANVLTF.